These 30 T cell receptor beta chains came from one sample sequenced in a study of shared clonotypes between healthy human individuals. Data came from immunoSEQ multiplex PCR; TCRdb stores just in-frame clones and leaves some out. The table lists a few hundred thousand clones, 60% to 70% of them singletons. Sequenced input: memory CD4+ T cells sorted from blood. Noted subset: CD45RA-negative fraction. These receptors all come from a man aged 25 to 40 in good health.

The chain employs TRBV11-2 and TRBJ2-5; TRBD2 aligns across 12 bases. The CDR3 runs to 17 residues. After removal of 1 base from V and 3 bases from J, the junction contained 6 bases not matched to a gene. Per the germline V gene, CDR1 is SGHAT and CDR2 is FQNNGV. CDR3 nucleotide sequence: TGTGCCAGCAGCTTAGGGGGAAGGACTAGCGGGAAAGAGACCCAGTACTTC. Its translation is CASSLGGRTSGKETQYF.

This sequence joins TRBV7-9 and TRBJ2-7, with 7 bases fitting TRBD1. Germline lookup yields CDR1 SEHNR and CDR2 FQNEAQ (reference sequence). Losses at the gene ends were 5 bases for V and 2 bases for J; bases not matched to a gene: 9. The CDR3 totals 15 residues. CDR3 loop: CASSGTTGVAYEQYF. The CDR3 DNA is TGTGCCAGCAGCGGGACCACAGGGGTGGCCTACGAGCAGTACTTC.

V and J are TRBV27 and TRBJ2-5; D gene uncertain. Trimming shortened V by 1 base and J by 0 bases, and 9 bases separated the two germline ends. Germline loops: CDR1 MNHEY, CDR2 SMNVEV (reference sequence). This CDR3 region has 15 residues. The CDR3 sequence: CASSLYDTYQETQYF. CDR3 sequence (DNA): TGTGCCAGCAGTTTATATGACACGTACCAAGAGACCCAGTACTTC.

V is TRBV7-9 and J is TRBJ1-1, with TRBD1 identical over 8 bases. From germline, CDR1 is SEHNR and CDR2 FQNEAQ (reference sequence). This CDR3 region has 15 residues. V lost 1 base to trimming and J lost 3 bases; unmatched junction nucleotides: 4. CDR3 region: CASSLGQGIDTEAFF. For the CDR3, the DNA is TGTGCCAGCAGCTTAGGACAGGGGATCGACACTGAAGCTTTCTTT.

The rearrangement uses TRBV15 and TRBJ1-2; tentatively, D is TRBD1 (6 bases). The CDR3 contains 15 residues. Between the trimmed V and J ends, which lost 4 bases and 3 bases, there was a span of 15 bases. The germline gives CDR1 LNHNV, CDR2 YYDKDF (reference sequence). This CDR3 is CATSTKNRVDYGYTF. In nucleotides, the CDR3 is TGTGCCACCAGCACAAAAAACAGGGTTGACTATGGCTACACCTTC.

The V gene is TRBV10-3, the J gene TRBJ2-7; D gene unclear. V was trimmed by 5 bases and J by 3 bases, leaving 8 bases between them. Germline CDR1 reads ENHRY; CDR2 reads SYGVKD. The CDR3 sequence is 12 residues long. The CDR3 region is CAISNFVYEQYF. The CDR3 DNA reads TGTGCCATCAGTAACTTCGTCTACGAGCAGTACTTC.

The chain links TRBV7-9 to TRBJ2-1, with no clear D. The V gene lost 1 base and the J gene lost 0 bases, with 4 bases spanning the gap. Germline values: CDR1 SEHNR, CDR2 FQNEAQ (reference sequence). The CDR3 is 14 residues long. CDR3 sequence: CASSLEFSYNEQFF. The CDR3 DNA reads TGTGCCAGCAGCTTAGAGTTCTCCTACAATGAGCAGTTCTTC.

The V gene is TRBV5-6, the J gene TRBJ2-1, with 12 positions matching TRBD2. Germline loops: CDR1 SGHDT, CDR2 YYEEEE. J lost 3 bases, V lost 6 bases, and 10 bases had no gene match. The CDR3 covers 17 residues. In nucleotides, the CDR3 is TGTGCCAGCACCTCATCTAGCGGGAGGGCCTTCTACAATGAGCAGTTCTTC. Encoded protein: CASTSSSGRAFYNEQFF.

The rearrangement links TRBV30 to TRBJ2-1; 13 nucleotides line up with TRBD2. The CDR3 runs 15 residues. V lost 5 bases and J lost 7; bases outside the gene matches: 8. In germline, CDR1 is GTSNPN, CDR2 SVGIG (reference sequence). The CDR3 region has the DNA TGTGCCTGGGATAGGACTAGCGGGAGTAGTAATGAGCAGTTCTTC. This encodes CAWDRTSGSSNEQFF.

V usage is TRBV11-3 and J usage is TRBJ2-7, with D hard to call. This CDR3 has 13 amino acids. Trimming cost V 0 bases and J 2 bases, with 5 bases left between them. In germline, CDR1 is SGHNT, CDR2 YENEEA. This chain's CDR3 is CASSLDLTYEQYF. The CDR3 DNA reads as TGTGCCAGCAGCTTAGACCTAACCTACGAGCAGTACTTC.

Concerning this clone: The sample holds other DNA sequences that translate to the same CDR3. This chain uses TRBV18 with TRBJ2-3; tentatively, D is TRBD2 (6 bases). The germline V gene has CDR1 KGHSH and CDR2 LQKENI. The CDR3 is 15 residues long. The V and J ends lost 0 bases and 0 bases respectively, with 7 bases between them. DNA for the CDR3: TGTGCCAGCTCACCACCAAGCGGGAGCACAGATACGCAGTATTTT. The encoded protein is CASSPPSGSTDTQYF.

The chain joins TRBV7-2 to TRBJ2-1; 8 bases are a match to TRBD2. CDR3 length equals 15 residues. From germline, CDR1 is SGHTA and CDR2 FQGNSA. The junction had 12 bases not matched to a gene; V was cut back by 5 bases and J by 9 bases. CDR3 sequence (DNA): TGTGCCAGCAGCCCTGGACTAGCTGGTAACAGTGAGCAGTTCTTC. Its translation is CASSPGLAGNSEQFF.

This clone was seen just once. The chain combines TRBV4-3 with TRBJ1-5; D may be TRBD1 (6 bases). Germline CDR1 is LGHNA and CDR2 is YSLEER. V was pared by 0 bases and J by 7 bases, with 13 bases between. The CDR3 extends over 15 amino acids. CDR3 sequence: CASSQDLQGGQPQHF. CDR3 DNA sequence: TGCGCCAGCAGCCAAGATCTACAGGGAGGGCAGCCCCAGCATTTT.

The chain carries TRBV11-2 and TRBJ2-3; D is unresolved. The V gene's germline CDR1 is SGHAT and CDR2 FQNNGV. The CDR3 length is 14 residues. V dropped 5 bases and J dropped 1 base, with 10 bases sitting between them. CDR3 residues: CASSPGLGTDTQYF. The CDR3 DNA is TGTGCCAGCAGCCCTGGGCTAGGCACAGATACGCAGTATTTT.

The J gene is TRBJ2-5, the V gene TRBV5-1; possible D gene TRBD1, 7 bases. Per germline, CDR1 SGHRS and CDR2 YFSETQ. The CDR3 has 16 residues. Between the trimmed V and J ends, which lost 0 bases and 3 bases, there was a span of 15 bases. This CDR3 reads CASSLASRGEEETQYF. CDR3 nucleotide sequence: TGCGCCAGCAGCTTGGCGAGCAGGGGGGAGGAAGAGACCCAGTACTTC.

The rearrangement links TRBV30 to TRBJ2-5, with unresolved D. The V and J ends lost 0 bases and 10 bases respectively, with 15 bases between them. The CDR3 has 13 residues. Germline loops: CDR1 GTSNPN, CDR2 SVGIG (reference sequence). This CDR3 reads CAWSVRDTTVQYF. Written as DNA, the CDR3 is TGTGCCTGGAGTGTACGTGACACAACCGTCCAGTACTTC.

This clone was picked up a small number of times. The chain joins TRBV2 to TRBJ2-2; possible D gene TRBD1, 5 bases. The CDR3 sequence is 15 residues long. Germline loops: CDR1 SNHLY, CDR2 FYNNEI. Trimming took off 4 bases at V and 4 bases at J, with 13 bases between the two ends. DNA for the CDR3: TGTGCCAGCAGTGGGACGAGCAGGGCCACCGGGGAGCTGTTTTTT. It specifies CASSGTSRATGELFF.

The rearrangement joins TRBV9 to TRBJ2-2; a possible D gene is TRBD1 (5 bases). Trimming pared 1 base from V and 3 bases from J, leaving 7 bases between. Germline CDR1 and CDR2: SGDLS and YYNGEE. The CDR3 loop spans 14 amino acids. The CDR3 spells CASSVLQDTGELFF. DNA of the CDR3: TGTGCCAGCAGCGTATTACAGGACACCGGGGAGCTGTTTTTT.

The rearrangement joins TRBV28 to TRBJ1-2; tentatively, D is TRBD1 (5 bases). Trimming removed 5 bases from V and 4 bases from J, with 14 bases in between. The CDR3 consists of 14 residues. Germline V gives CDR1 MDHEN, CDR2 SYDVKM. CDR3 protein: CASSLTGFSYGYTF. The CDR3 bases are TGTGCCAGCAGTCTTACAGGTTTTAGCTATGGCTACACCTTC.

The rearrangement links TRBV5-6 to TRBJ2-1, with 8 bases that match TRBD1. V gave up 3 bases and J gave up 4 bases; unmatched junction bases: 3. The germline gives CDR1 SGHDT, CDR2 YYEEEE. This CDR3 comprises 14 residues. The CDR3 nucleotides are TGTGCCAGCAGCTGGGGGGACAGGTACAATGAGCAGTTCTTC. Protein: CASSWGDRYNEQFF.

The chain has TRBV7-2 and TRBJ2-3, with a weak D call TRBD2 (6 bases). Trimming took 4 bases from V and 2 from J, leaving 16 bases between them. The CDR3 is made up of 16 amino acids. Germline V CDR1 and CDR2: SGHTA, FQGNSA. CDR3 sequence (DNA): TGTGCCAGCAGCTATGATAGCGGCCCACCCACAGATACGCAGTATTTT. Translating gives CASSYDSGPPTDTQYF. Full variable domain (remainder filled in from reference TRBV7-2 and TRBJ2-3): GAGVSQSPSNKVTEKGKDVELRCDPISGHTALYWYRQSLGQGLEFLIYFQGNSAPDKSGLPSDRFSAERTGGSVSTLTIQRTQQEDSAVYLCASSYDSGPPTDTQYFGPGTRLTVL.

The rearrangement uses TRBV25-1 and TRBJ1-1; D perhaps matches TRBD1 (5 bases). Trimming took off 5 bases at V and 1 base at J, with 11 bases between the two ends. Germline-derived CDR1 and CDR2 are MGHDK and SYGVNS. The CDR3 covers 14 residues. CDR3: CASSRGGGNTEAFF. CDR3 nucleotide sequence: TGTGCCAGCAGTAGAGGTGGGGGGAACACTGAAGCTTTCTTT.

This clone was observed a few times. The chain uses TRBV5-4 and TRBJ2-2, with a tentative D call TRBD1 (6 bases). Trimming took 5 bases from V and 6 from J, leaving 14 bases between them. Germline loops: CDR1 SGHNT, CDR2 YYREEE (reference sequence). The CDR3 spans 14 residues. The CDR3, as DNA: TGTGCCAGCAGGGACAGTGGGGGAGCCGGGGAGCTGTTTTTT. This encodes CASRDSGGAGELFF.

This clone appeared a few times. The chain couples TRBV18 to TRBJ2-1; the D gene is possibly TRBD2 (6 bases). CDR1 KGHSH and CDR2 LQKENI come from the germline V gene. Trimming cost V 3 bases and J 12 bases, with 21 bases left between them. There are 15 residues in the CDR3. The CDR3 loop is CASSPAGSLSRTQFF. CDR3 coding DNA: TGTGCCAGCTCACCGGCGGGAAGCCTTAGCCGGACGCAGTTCTTC.

A few counts support this clone. The rearrangement uses TRBV9 and TRBJ2-1, with 9 bases fitting TRBD2. Per the germline V gene, CDR1 is SGDLS and CDR2 is YYNGEE. The CDR3 has 17 amino acids. The V segment lost 0 bases and the J segment 5 bases; nucleotides outside the gene matches: 9. Written as DNA, the CDR3 is TGTGCCAGCAGCGTAGCCGGAGGACTAGCGCTAGACAATGAGCAGTTCTTC. It is translated as CASSVAGGLALDNEQFF.

This clone was seen many times. V is TRBV2 and J is TRBJ2-2; D ambiguous. The length of the CDR3 is 14 residues. The germline V gene has CDR1 SNHLY and CDR2 FYNNEI. With 10 bases removed from V and 0 bases from J, the gap between germline ends came to 12 bases. The chain's CDR3 is CATSETSNTGELFF. The CDR3 nucleotides are TGTGCCACCTCAGAAACTTCGAACACCGGGGAGCTGTTTTTT.

This chain connects TRBV21-1 to TRBJ1-5. TRBV21-1 constitutes a pseudogene. The CDR3 totals 15 residues. The CDR3 bases are TGTGCCAGCAGCAAATTTTACGGCGGGGGGGGTCCCCAGCATTTT. It translates to CASSKFYGGGGPQHF.

This clone showed up just a few times. Other DNA sequences in this specimen translate into the identical CDR3. This chain connects TRBV5-1 to TRBJ1-1; 8 positions agree with TRBD1. This CDR3 contains 13 residues. J lost 8 bases, V lost 2 bases, and 5 bases had no gene match. From germline, CDR1 is SGHRS and CDR2 YFSETQ. The CDR3, as DNA: TGCGCCAGCAGCTTAGGACAGGGAGGGGAAGCTTTCTTT. Its protein product is CASSLGQGGEAFF.

V and J are TRBV28 and TRBJ2-7; D uncertain. V was clipped by 5 bases and J by 0 bases, with 5 bases between them. This CDR3 has 12 amino acids. Germline-derived CDR1 and CDR2 are MDHEN and SYDVKM. Here the CDR3 DNA reads TGTGCCAGCAGTGGGATCTCCTACGAGCAGTACTTC. Protein product: CASSGISYEQYF.

The chain couples TRBV9 to TRBJ2-7, with 8 bases that match TRBD1. The length of the CDR3 is 16 residues. CDR1 and CDR2 (germline): SGDLS, YYNGEE. V was pared by 4 bases and J by 2 bases, with 11 bases of the junction left unmatched. CDR3 in amino acids: CASSPSPDRGTYEQYF. CDR3 bases: TGTGCCAGCAGCCCTTCCCCCGACAGGGGAACCTACGAGCAGTACTTC.